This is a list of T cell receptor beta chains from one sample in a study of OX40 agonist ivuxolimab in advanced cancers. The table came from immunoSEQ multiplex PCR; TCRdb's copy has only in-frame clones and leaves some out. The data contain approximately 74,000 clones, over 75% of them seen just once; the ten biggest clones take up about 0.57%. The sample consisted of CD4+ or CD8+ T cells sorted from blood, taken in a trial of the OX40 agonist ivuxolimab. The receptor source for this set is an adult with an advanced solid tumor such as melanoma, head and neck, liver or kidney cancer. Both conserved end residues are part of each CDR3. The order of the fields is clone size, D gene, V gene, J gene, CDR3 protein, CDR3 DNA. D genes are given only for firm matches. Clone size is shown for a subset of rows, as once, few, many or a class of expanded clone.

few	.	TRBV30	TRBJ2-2	CAWRNTGELFF	TGTGCCTGGAGGAACACCGGGGAGCTGTTTTTT
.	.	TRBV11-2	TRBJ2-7	CASSWGGGAGTGEQYF	TGTGCCAGCAGCTGGGGAGGGGGAGCGGGGACAGGCGAGCAGTACTTC
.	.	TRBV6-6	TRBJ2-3	CASLSGDATDTQYF	TGTGCCAGCCTGTCTGGGGATGCCACAGATACGCAGTATTTT
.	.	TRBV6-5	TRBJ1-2	CASSYSIIQGNYGYTF	TGTGCCAGCAGTTACTCGATCATCCAGGGAAACTATGGCTACACCTTC
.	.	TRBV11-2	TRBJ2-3	CASSLGRVPDTQYF	TGTGCCAGCAGCTTAGGAAGAGTCCCAGATACGCAGTATTTT
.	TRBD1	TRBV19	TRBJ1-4	CASSPVGQGVEKLFF	TGTGCCAGTAGCCCAGTGGGACAGGGGGTTGAAAAACTGTTTTTT
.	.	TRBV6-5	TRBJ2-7	CASSYSRQGGTYEQYF	TGTGCCAGCAGTTACTCAAGGCAGGGCGGGACCTACGAGCAGTACTTC
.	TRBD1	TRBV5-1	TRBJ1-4	CASSSGQVLNEKLFF	TGCGCCAGCAGCTCCGGACAGGTGCTCAATGAAAAACTGTTTTTT
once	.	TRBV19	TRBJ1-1	CASSINGARILNTEAFF	TGTGCCAGTAGTATCAACGGTGCAAGAATTCTGAACACTGAAGCTTTCTTT
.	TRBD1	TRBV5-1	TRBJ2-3	CASSPTGSVRTDTQYF	TGCGCCAGCAGCCCGACAGGGTCAGTTCGCACAGATACGCAGTATTTT
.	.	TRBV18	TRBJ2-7	CASSQGRDNEQYF	TGTGCCAGCTCCCAGGGCAGGGACAACGAGCAGTACTTC
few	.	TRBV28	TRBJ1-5	CASGERQLNQPQHF	TGTGCCAGCGGGGAACGACAGCTCAATCAGCCCCAGCATTTT
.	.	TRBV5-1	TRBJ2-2	CASSPRTGGTGELFF	TGCGCCAGCAGCCCCCGAACGGGTGGAACCGGGGAGCTGTTTTTT
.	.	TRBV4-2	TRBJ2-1	CASSQEIRGAFSYEQFF	TGTGCCAGCAGCCAAGAGATCAGGGGCGCCTTTTCCTATGAGCAGTTCTTC
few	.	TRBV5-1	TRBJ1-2	CASSLGTGGYTF	TGCGCCAGCAGCTTGGGGACTGGAGGCTACACCTTC
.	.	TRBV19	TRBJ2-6	CASSIIGAGANVLTF	TGTGCCAGTAGTATTATCGGGGCTGGGGCCAACGTCCTGACTTTC
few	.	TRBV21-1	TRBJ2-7	CASSCHLSGCYEQYF	TGTGCCAGCAGCTGCCACCTGAGCGGCTGCTACGAGCAGTACTTC
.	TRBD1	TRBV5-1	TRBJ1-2	CASSLQDRGSSGYTF	TGCGCCAGCAGCTTGCAGGACAGGGGGTCGAGTGGCTACACCTTC
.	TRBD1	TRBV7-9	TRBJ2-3	CASSPRQGATDTQYF	TGTGCCAGCAGCCCGCGACAGGGGGCCACAGATACGCAGTATTTT
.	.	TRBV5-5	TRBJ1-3	CASSSEIQVTSGNTIYF	TGTGCCAGCAGCTCCGAAATACAGGTTACCTCTGGAAACACCATATATTTT
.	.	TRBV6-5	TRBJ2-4	CASSYSLGGRNIQYF	TGTGCCAGCAGTTACTCCCTGGGGGGTCGAAACATTCAGTACTTC
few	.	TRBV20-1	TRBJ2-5	CSASRAETQYF	TGCAGTGCCTCCCGGGCAGAGACCCAGTACTTC
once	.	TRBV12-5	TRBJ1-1	CASGRDGQDEAFF	TGTGCTAGTGGCCGAGACGGGCAAGACGAAGCTTTCTTT
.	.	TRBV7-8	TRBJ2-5	CASRGTAQETQYF	TGTGCCAGTCGCGGGACAGCGCAAGAGACCCAGTACTTC
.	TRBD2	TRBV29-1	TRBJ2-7	CSVLREGYEQYF	TGCAGCGTTCTAAGGGAGGGCTACGAGCAGTACTTC
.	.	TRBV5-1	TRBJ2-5	CASSLGHRETQYF	TGCGCCAGCAGCTTGGGGCATCGGGAGACCCAGTACTTC
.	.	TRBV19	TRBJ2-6	CASTPRGGDNGANVLTF	TGTGCCAGTACCCCCAGGGGGGGGGATAATGGGGCCAACGTCCTGACTTTC